This T cell receptor beta chain emerged from a study of vaccination and CD4 T cells after COVID-19. This clonotype was observed a few times. Its antigen remains unknown. Sequencing of the DNA from cultured CD4+ T cells was carried out with the Oncomine TCR Beta short-read assay. One entry per CDR3 protein, called by TCRdb with MiXCR from the PCR reads. The sample consists of about 21,000 distinct CDR3 sequences, 35% to 45% of them appearing once. The treatment was: approximately 9-day PBMC culture with coronavirus spike peptide pools or control peptides (ViraFEST assay). The specimen comprised CD4+ T cells from blood, cultured in vitro, sampled before SARS-CoV-2 vaccination. This sequence originates from a human donor who had recovered from COVID-19.

This chain's CDR3 is CASRAPGWTDTQYF. Written as DNA, the CDR3 is TGTGCCAGCAGAGCACCGGGTTGGACAGATACGCAGTATTTT. The V call is TRBV6-1, the J call TRBJ2-3; no firm D call. Per germline, CDR1 MNHNS and CDR2 SASEGT. V lost 6 bases and J 3 bases, leaving 13 bases between the germline ends. The CDR3 is made up of 14 amino acids.